This passage covers 8 T cell receptor beta chains from one sample sequenced in a study of T-cell reconstitution after alpha-beta-depleted transplantation in children. Unique molecular identifiers were built into the TCRbeta library. TCRdb reprocessed the PCR reads with MiXCR, giving one entry per CDR3 protein. The table has approximately 430,000 distinct CDR3 sequences, around 16% seen once. The sequences come from PBMCs, mostly from graft donor cells, collected 360 days after TCRalphabeta/CD19-depleted stem cell transplant. These receptor sequences come from a boy in the first two years of life who had a stem cell transplant for Wiskott-Aldrich syndrome, so the T cells may come from the graft donor.

This clonotype has a handful of counts. The chain couples TRBV4-3 to TRBJ1-2, with D hard to call. V dropped 3 bases and J dropped 6 bases, with 11 bases sitting between them. Germline V gene sequence: CDR1 LGHNA, CDR2 YSLEER. This CDR3 is built from 13 residues. The CDR3: CASSHRHGDGYTF. For the CDR3, the DNA is TGCGCCAGCAGCCACAGACACGGAGATGGCTACACCTTC.

This clonotype was observed a handful of times. The J gene is TRBJ1-1, the V gene TRBV12-3 or TRBV12-4, with unresolved D. V dropped 6 bases and J dropped 7 bases, with 15 bases sitting between them. The CDR3 runs to 13 residues. For the CDR3, the DNA is TGTGCCAGCAGCGGACCCTGGTCTGTTGAAGCTTTCTTT. It is translated as CASSGPWSVEAFF.

This chain's CDR3 is CATSRLKGSETQYF. As DNA, the CDR3 is TGTGCCACCAGCAGACTCAAGGGTTCGGAGACCCAGTACTTC. The chain has TRBV15 and TRBJ2-5; D uncertain. The length of the CDR3 is 14 residues. Trimming took 2 bases from V and 5 from J, leaving 12 bases between them. Germline CDR1 and CDR2: LNHNV and YYDKDF (reference sequence).

This clonotype has a handful of counts. The chain couples TRBV25-1 to TRBJ2-3; D call uncertain. The V gene's germline CDR1 is MGHDK and CDR2 SYGVNS. Trimming pared 2 bases from V and 2 bases from J, leaving 5 bases between. CDR3 length: 13 amino acids. The CDR3 reads CASSETYTDTQYF. The CDR3 DNA is TGTGCCAGCAGTGAAACTTACACAGATACGCAGTATTTT.

The chain employs TRBV29-1 and TRBJ2-7; D possibly corresponds to TRBD2 (5 bases). This CDR3 has 11 residues. Germline CDR1 reads SQVTM; CDR2 reads ANQGSEA. With 4 bases removed from V and 3 bases from J, the gap between germline ends came to 7 bases. The CDR3 here is CSVVGSYEQYF. Here the CDR3 DNA reads TGCAGCGTTGTAGGGAGCTACGAGCAGTACTTC.

A few counts support this clonotype. This chain's CDR3 is CASSLIRGGTGELFF. CDR3 DNA sequence: TGTGCCAGCAGTTTAATACGGGGTGGCACCGGGGAGCTGTTTTTT. The chain combines TRBV6-5 with TRBJ2-2; perhaps TRBD2 as D (5 bases). The V and J ends lost 4 bases and 4 bases respectively, with 13 bases between them. The CDR3 sequence is 15 residues long. The germline V gene encodes CDR1 MNHEY and CDR2 SVGAGI.

This sequence joins TRBV12-3 or TRBV12-4 and TRBJ2-1; 11 bases match TRBD2. Trimming took 6 bases from V and 4 from J; bases not matched to a gene: 11. The CDR3 is made up of 17 amino acids. The CDR3 bases are TGTGCCAGCAGCTCCGGACGGACTAGCGGGTTTTACAATGAGCAGTTCTTC. Translation gives CASSSGRTSGFYNEQFF.

This clonotype appeared a few times. This chain joins TRBV29-1 and TRBJ1-5; 9 positions match TRBD1. Germline V lookup: CDR1 SQVTM, CDR2 ANQGSEA. The CDR3 consists of 13 residues. The J segment lost 4 bases and the V segment lost 6 bases, leaving 4 bases of the junction unmatched. Here the CDR3 DNA reads TGCAGCGTGGGGACAGGGAGAAATCAGCCCCAGCATTTT. Translated: CSVGTGRNQPQHF.